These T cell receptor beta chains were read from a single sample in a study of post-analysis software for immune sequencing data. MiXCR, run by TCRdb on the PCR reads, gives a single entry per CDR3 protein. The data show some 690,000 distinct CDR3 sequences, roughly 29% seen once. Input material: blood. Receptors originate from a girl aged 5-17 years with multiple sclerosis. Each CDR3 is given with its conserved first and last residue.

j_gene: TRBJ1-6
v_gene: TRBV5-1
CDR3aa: CASTPGPQRSPLHF

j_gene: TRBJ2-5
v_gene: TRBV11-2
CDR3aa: CASSPGGGIQETQYF

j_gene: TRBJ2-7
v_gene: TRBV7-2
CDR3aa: CASSLLAQPSSYEQYF

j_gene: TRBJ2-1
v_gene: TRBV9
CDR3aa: CASSVGGRAYNEQFF

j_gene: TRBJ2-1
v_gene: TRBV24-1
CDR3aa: CATSDPTVSYNEQFF

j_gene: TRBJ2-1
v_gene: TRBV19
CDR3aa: CASSISAGGYFYNEQFF

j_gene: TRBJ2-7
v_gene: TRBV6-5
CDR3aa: CASSSELSYEQYF

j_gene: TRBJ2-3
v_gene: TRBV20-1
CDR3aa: CSARAGLDSADTQYF

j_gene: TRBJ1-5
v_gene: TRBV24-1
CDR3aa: CATSWTGNQPQHF

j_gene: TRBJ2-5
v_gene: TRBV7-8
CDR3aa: CASSLLGTGSVETQYF

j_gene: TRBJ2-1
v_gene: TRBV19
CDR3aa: CASSHTPGLSSYNEQFF

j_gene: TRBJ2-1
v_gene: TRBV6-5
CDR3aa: CASSYSRVGAYNEQFF

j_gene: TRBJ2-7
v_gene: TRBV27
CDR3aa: CASSSGRVPYEQYF

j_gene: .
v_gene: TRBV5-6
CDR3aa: CASRPLTGQGNEQYF

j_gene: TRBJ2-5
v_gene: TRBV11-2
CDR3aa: CASSLEGIGETQYF

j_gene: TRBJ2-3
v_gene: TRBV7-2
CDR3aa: CASSLGQGATDTQYF

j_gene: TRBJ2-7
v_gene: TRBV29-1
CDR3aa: CSARSRGSPRYEQYF

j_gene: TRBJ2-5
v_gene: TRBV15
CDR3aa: CATSRDPTSGETQYF

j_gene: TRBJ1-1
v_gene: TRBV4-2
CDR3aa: CASSTVQEGLTFF

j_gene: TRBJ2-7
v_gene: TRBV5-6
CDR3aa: CASSLDGVWYEQYF

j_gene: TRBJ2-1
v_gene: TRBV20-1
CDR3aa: CSASLGILAGGIDYNEQFF

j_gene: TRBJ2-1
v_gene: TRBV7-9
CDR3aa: CASSPGTSDSAQFF

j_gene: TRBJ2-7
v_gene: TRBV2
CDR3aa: CASRHDRGYEQYF

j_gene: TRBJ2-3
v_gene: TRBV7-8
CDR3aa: CASSQHHPGQGIDTQYF

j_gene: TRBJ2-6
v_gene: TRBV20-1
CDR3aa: CSARDDRAGANVLTF

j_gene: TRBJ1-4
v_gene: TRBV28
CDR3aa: CASSLVQNNEKLFF

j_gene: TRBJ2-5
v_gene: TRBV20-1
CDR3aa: CSARDTPGLASVETQYF

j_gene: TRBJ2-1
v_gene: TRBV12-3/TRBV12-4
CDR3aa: CASSLARSGLSYNEQFF

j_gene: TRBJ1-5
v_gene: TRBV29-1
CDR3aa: CSVGGQGDQPQHF

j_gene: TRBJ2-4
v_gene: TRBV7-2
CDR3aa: CASSLASPNIQYF

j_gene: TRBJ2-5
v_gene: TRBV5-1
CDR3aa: CASQRVGEIQETQYF

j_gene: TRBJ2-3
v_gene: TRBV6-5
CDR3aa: CASSYRQGDTQYF

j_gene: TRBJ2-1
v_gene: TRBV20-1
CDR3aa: CSATPGLAGGWGRSGEQFF

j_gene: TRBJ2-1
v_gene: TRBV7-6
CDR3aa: CASSGEGYNEQFF

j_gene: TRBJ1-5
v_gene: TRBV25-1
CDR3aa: CASSDHTGNGNQPQHF

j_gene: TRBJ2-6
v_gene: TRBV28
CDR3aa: CASSRLAGANVLTF

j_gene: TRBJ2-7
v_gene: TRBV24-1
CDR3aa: CATSDLDRDGNEQYF

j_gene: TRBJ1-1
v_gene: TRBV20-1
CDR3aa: CSATRTGLNTEAFF

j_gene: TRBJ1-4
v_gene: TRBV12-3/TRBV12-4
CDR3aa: CASTRTRTRGEKLFF

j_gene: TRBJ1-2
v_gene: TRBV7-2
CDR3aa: CASSPFTGGSGGYTF

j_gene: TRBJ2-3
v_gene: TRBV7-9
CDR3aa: CASSPAPRGDTQYF

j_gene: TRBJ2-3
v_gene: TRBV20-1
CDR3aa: CSASIPGLAGVRPHTDTQYF

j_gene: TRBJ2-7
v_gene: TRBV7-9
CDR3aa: CASSRNGQGAYEQYF

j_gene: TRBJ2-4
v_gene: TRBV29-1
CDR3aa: CSVVPGLRAKNIQYF

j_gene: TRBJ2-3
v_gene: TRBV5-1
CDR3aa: CASTRRGETPDTDTQYF

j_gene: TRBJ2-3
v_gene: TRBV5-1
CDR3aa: CASSWDLSQDTQYF

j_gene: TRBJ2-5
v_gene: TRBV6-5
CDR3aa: CASSYLSGPGETQYF